The rows below give T cell receptor beta chains drawn from one sample of a study of tumor T cells in aggressive B-cell lymphoma. Data came from immunoSEQ multiplex PCR; TCRdb stores just in-frame clones and leaves some out. The profile shows about 3,500 clones, about 94% of them singletons. The sequenced material came from tumor tissue. These receptors all stem from an adult with diffuse large B cell lymphoma. CDR3s leave out the opening cysteine and the closing phenylalanine or tryptophan. Fields, in order: J gene, V gene, CDR3 protein.

J: TRBJ2-7
V: TRBV6-5
CDR3: ASSYLRQGTEQY

J: TRBJ2-1
V: TRBV29-1
CDR3: SALQVSYNEQF

J: TRBJ2-7
V: TRBV7-6
CDR3: ASSRGLAEAYEQY

J: TRBJ2-1
V: TRBV19
CDR3: ASSADRIFNEQF

J: TRBJ2-2
V: TRBV11-3
CDR3: ASSHKPLAGVTGELF

J: TRBJ2-1
V: TRBV30
CDR3: AWSRLGQQF

J: TRBJ2-7
V: TRBV7-3
CDR3: ASSLGPLVGGEQY

J: TRBJ2-2
V: TRBV6-6
CDR3: ASSYFGGSAGELF

J: TRBJ1-2
V: TRBV5-6
CDR3: ASTPSRDHYGYT

J: TRBJ2-3
V: TRBV14
CDR3: ASSQDLLAGVSDTQY

J: TRBJ2-7
V: TRBV6-7
CDR3: ASIPPEGMGEQY

J: TRBJ2-7
V: TRBV2
CDR3: ASRDRVAGAYEQY

J: TRBJ1-5
V: TRBV28
CDR3: ASSPATGGQPQH

J: TRBJ2-7
V: TRBV4-1
CDR3: ASSQDRRVAYEQY

J: TRBJ2-1
V: TRBV2
CDR3: ASTPLGEGGGDEQF

J: TRBJ2-5
V: TRBV7-9
CDR3: ASSLRLAGGRETQY

J: TRBJ1-2
V: TRBV6-5
CDR3: ASSLYPAGDGYT

J: TRBJ1-5
V: TRBV4-1
CDR3: ARYPGQGPQPQH

J: TRBJ1-5
V: TRBV28
CDR3: ASSTDRAYSNQPQH

J: TRBJ2-3
V: TRBV5-1
CDR3: ASSLEPRSDTQY

J: TRBJ2-1
V: TRBV7-2
CDR3: ASSLRSENEQF

J: TRBJ2-1
V: TRBV15
CDR3: ATSRDSGGLEKDEQF

J: TRBJ2-1
V: TRBV5-6
CDR3: ASTATGTPPPHEQF

J: TRBJ2-5
V: TRBV5-4
CDR3: ASSLNRGQETQY